The sequence of this TCR beta chain was determined in a study of T cell responses to AZD1222 COVID-19 vaccine. Broader study findings: Researchers report vaccine-associated CD4 TCRs spanning spike, with dominance at 160-218 and 743-854.

The length of the CDR3 is 16 residues. V dropped 7 bases and J dropped 5; count of bases not matched to a gene: 8. CDR1 and CDR2 (germline): MDHEN, SYDVKM. The repertoire was sequenced with immunoSEQ multiplex PCR; TCRdb's copy has only in-frame clones and lacks some. The table shows some 140,000 clones, with 92% occurring only once. Of note for this clone: Its antigen is unidentified.

The chain uses TRBV28 and TRBJ2-7; 16 bases are a match to TRBD2. This sample comprised peripheral blood, obtained on day 0 of AZD1222 vaccination. This clonotype was obtained from an adult in good health. CDR3 sequence (DNA): TGTGCCAGCACCCAGTCCGGGACTAGCGGGAGGGACGAGCAGTACTTC. Translation: CASTQSGTSGRDEQYF.